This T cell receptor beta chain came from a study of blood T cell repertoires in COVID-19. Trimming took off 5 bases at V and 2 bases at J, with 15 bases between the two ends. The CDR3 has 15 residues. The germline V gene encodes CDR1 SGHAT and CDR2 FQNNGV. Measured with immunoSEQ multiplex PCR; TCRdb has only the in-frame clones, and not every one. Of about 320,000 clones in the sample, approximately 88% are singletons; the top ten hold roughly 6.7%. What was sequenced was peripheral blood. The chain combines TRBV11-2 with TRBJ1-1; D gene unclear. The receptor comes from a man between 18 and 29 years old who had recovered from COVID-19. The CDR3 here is CASSTLSAGNTEAFF. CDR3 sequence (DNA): TGTGCCAGCAGCACACTCTCCGCGGGCAACACTGAAGCTTTCTTT.